The 27 T cell receptor beta chains in this list originate from one sample, sequenced in a study of blood T cell repertoires in COVID-19 (dated by TCRdb to 2018 to 2021). The library was produced with the immunoSEQ multiplex PCR assay. As stored in TCRdb, this immuneACCESS dataset retains in-frame rearrangements with V and J assigned. A fraction of the clones does not appear; measured against another copy, unresolved V genes explain less than half of the discrepancy, and the remainder lacks a known reason. For this sample the table gives approximately 60,000 clones, of which 75% to 85% were detected only once. The ten largest make up about 15% of the sample. Sequencing was done on a sample of peripheral blood. Receptors were obtained from a man older than 75 with acute or convalescent COVID-19.

This chain uses TRBV20-1 with TRBJ1-2, with D unclear. The V and J ends lost 0 bases and 6 bases respectively, with 5 bases between them. Germline V gene lookup returns CDR1 DFQATT and CDR2 SNEGSKA (reference sequence). The CDR3 consists of 11 residues. The CDR3 DNA follows: TGCAGTGCTAGAGATTCCGATGGCTACACCTTC. Translating it yields CSARDSDGYTF.

The chain couples TRBV6-5 to TRBJ2-2; 8 bases are a match to TRBD2. The length of the CDR3 is 14 residues. Germline CDR1 and CDR2: MNHEY and SVGAGI. The trim removed 7 bases at V and 7 bases at J, leaving 8 bases unmatched. The CDR3 nucleotides are TGTGCCAGCATTGGACTAGCCGCCGGCGGGGAGCTGTTTTTT. Protein sequence: CASIGLAAGGELFF.

The rearrangement joins TRBV10-3 to TRBJ1-1; D gene uncertain. This CDR3 has 13 residues. Germline CDR1 ENHRY, CDR2 SYGVKD. V gave up 7 bases and J gave up 1 base, with 10 bases separating them. CDR3 nucleotide sequence: TGTGCCATCACCGCGCGGGGGAACACTGAAGCTTTCTTT. Its translation: CAITARGNTEAFF.

At least ten counts were recorded for this clone. V usage is TRBV7-9 and J usage is TRBJ1-6; the match to TRBD1 covers 7 bases. CDR1 is SEHNR and CDR2 is FQNEAQ in the germline V gene (reference sequence). V was pared by 5 bases and J by 4 bases, with 8 bases of the junction left unmatched. The CDR3 consists of 16 residues. The CDR3 DNA sequence: TGTGCCAGCAGCCCAGGGACAGTGCTGTATAATTCACCCCTCCACTTT. Encoded protein: CASSPGTVLYNSPLHF.

CDR3 protein: CASSPTTGGRGKLFF. The CDR3 bases are TGTGCCAGCTCACCAACGACAGGGGGGAGAGGGAAACTGTTTTTT. The J gene is TRBJ1-4, the V gene TRBV18, with 9 bases aligning to TRBD1. This CDR3 has 15 residues. Trimming took 2 bases from V and 11 from J; bases not matched to a gene: 9. In germline, CDR1 is KGHSH, CDR2 LQKENI.

This clone has at least ten counts. The chain links TRBV11-2 to TRBJ1-2, with a tentative D call TRBD1 (5 bases). This CDR3 contains 15 residues. Germline lookup yields CDR1 SGHAT and CDR2 FQNNGV. V was cut by 0 bases and J by 8 bases, with 16 bases left in between. The CDR3 region is CASSLDLGPRGGYTF. The CDR3 bases are TGTGCCAGCAGCTTAGATCTAGGCCCTAGGGGCGGCTACACCTTC.

The V call is TRBV29-1, the J call TRBJ2-1; D remains unclear. The germline V gene encodes CDR1 SQVTM and CDR2 ANQGSEA. The CDR3 is made up of 11 amino acids. V gave up 7 bases and J gave up 4 bases, with 8 bases separating them. The CDR3 coding sequence is TGCAGCGGGCTAGAGTACAATGAGCAGTTCTTC. Protein sequence: CSGLEYNEQFF.

The V gene is TRBV5-1, the J gene TRBJ2-2; 9 bases align to TRBD1. Germline V gene lookup returns CDR1 SGHRS and CDR2 YFSETQ. CDR3 length equals 15 residues. With V trimmed by 7 bases and J by 6 bases, 10 bases remained unmatched. CDR3 sequence: CASRSGTGNPGELFF. The DNA for the CDR3 is TGCGCCAGCCGCTCCGGGACAGGGAATCCCGGGGAGCTGTTTTTT.

V gene TRBV5-1 combines with J gene TRBJ2-7; 15 nucleotides agree with TRBD2. V shed 4 bases, J shed 7 bases, and the junction held 12 bases outside the gene matches. The CDR3 runs 17 residues. Germline V gene sequence: CDR1 SGHRS, CDR2 YFSETQ. CDR3 coding DNA: TGCGCCAGCAGCCCAGACCCAGGACTAGCGGGGGGGCAGGAGCAGTACTTC. It is translated as CASSPDPGLAGGQEQYF.

This chain links TRBV10-3 with TRBJ2-3; 7 nucleotides align to TRBD1. Germline V gene lookup returns CDR1 ENHRY and CDR2 SYGVKD. The CDR3 has 16 residues. V was pared by 3 bases and J by 6 bases, with 12 bases of the junction left unmatched. The CDR3 DNA follows: TGTGCCATCAGTGACAGAGGGACAGCCCAAGGGGATACGCAGTATTTT. Its protein product is CAISDRGTAQGDTQYF.

This chain connects TRBV6-6 to TRBJ1-2; TRBD1 aligns across 11 bases. Per the germline V gene, CDR1 is MNHNY and CDR2 is SVGAGI (reference sequence). The CDR3 consists of 15 residues. Germline trimming cut 5 bases from V and 4 bases from J; bases unmatched to any gene: 6. The CDR3 DNA is TGTGCCAGCAGTCCGCGGGACAGGGGGACCTATGGCTACACCTTC. Translation gives CASSPRDRGTYGYTF.

The rearrangement joins TRBV13 to TRBJ1-2; 10 nucleotides match TRBD1. Trimming removed 5 bases from V and 4 bases from J; junction bases left unmatched: 7. This CDR3 is built from 15 residues. Germline V CDR1 and CDR2: PRHDT, FYEKMQ (reference sequence). CDR3 loop: CASSRATGGGYGYTF. CDR3 DNA: TGTGCCAGCAGCCGGGCGACAGGGGGCGGCTATGGCTACACCTTC.

This clone came up once. V gene TRBV2 combines with J gene TRBJ1-5; the match to TRBD1 covers 7 bases. J was trimmed by 5 bases and V by 4 bases; bases with no gene match: 8. From germline, CDR1 is SNHLY and CDR2 FYNNEI. This CDR3 is 15 amino acids long. This CDR3 reads CASSALTGFDQPQHF. CDR3 bases: TGTGCCAGCAGTGCCTTGACAGGGTTTGATCAGCCCCAGCATTTT.

This clone is medium-sized by share. V usage is TRBV11-3 and J usage is TRBJ2-3; 10 positions match TRBD2. Germline-derived CDR1 and CDR2 are SGHNT and YENEEA. V lost 5 bases and J lost 7; bases outside the gene matches: 12. The CDR3 length is 16 residues. As DNA, the CDR3 is TGTGCCAGCAGCCCCCTGACTAGCGGGCCTACGAATACGCAGTATTTT. It specifies CASSPLTSGPTNTQYF.

This rearrangement joins TRBV3-1 (or the pseudogene TRBV3-2) to TRBJ1-4; 7 bases fit TRBD1. V trimming: 4 bases; J trimming: 5 bases; junction bases outside the gene matches: 16. The length of the CDR3 is 18 residues. Germline V gene sequence: CDR1 LGHDT, CDR2 YNNKEL (reference sequence). CDR3 region: CASSPLGQTPEGNEKLFF. The CDR3 DNA follows: TGTGCCAGCAGCCCTCTGGGACAGACCCCTGAAGGAAATGAAAAACTGTTTTTT.

The chain recombines TRBV14 with TRBJ2-7, with 9 nucleotides matching TRBD2. Germline trimming cut 4 bases from V and 0 bases from J; bases unmatched to any gene: 13. Germline CDR1 and CDR2: SGHDN and FVKESK. The CDR3 covers 18 residues. The CDR3 loop reads CASSRMGSGGRSSYEQYF. CDR3 in DNA: TGTGCCAGCAGCCGAATGGGTAGCGGGGGCCGAAGCTCCTACGAGCAGTACTTC.

V is TRBV29-1 and J is TRBJ2-7, with 9 positions matching TRBD1. V lost 5 bases and J lost 3; bases outside the gene matches: 8. Germline V gives CDR1 SQVTM, CDR2 ANQGSEA. The CDR3 is made up of 14 amino acids. CDR3 sequence (DNA): TGCAGCGTTCGACCGGGACAGGGCTTCTACGAGCAGTACTTC. Its protein product is CSVRPGQGFYEQYF.

The chain uses TRBV29-1 and TRBJ1-4; no firm D call. Germline lookup yields CDR1 SQVTM and CDR2 ANQGSEA. CDR3 size: 12 residues. Trimming removed 7 bases from V and 5 bases from J, with 11 bases in between. The CDR3 reads CSGGRKNEKLFF. The CDR3 region has the DNA TGCAGCGGAGGGCGGAAGAATGAAAAACTGTTTTTT.

The chain is built from TRBV19 and TRBJ1-5; 8 nucleotides align to TRBD1. The J segment lost 0 bases and the V segment lost 6 bases, leaving 4 bases of the junction unmatched. This CDR3 is built from 15 residues. Germline assignment: CDR1 LNHDA and CDR2 SQIVND (reference sequence). The CDR3, as DNA: TGTGCCAGTAGGGTCGACAGGGGTAGCAATCAGCCCCAGCATTTT. It yields the protein CASRVDRGSNQPQHF. The whole variable domain, remainder taken from reference TRBV19 and TRBJ1-5, is DGGITQSPKYLFRKEGQNVTLSCEQNLNHDAMYWYRQDPGQGLRLIYYSQIVNDFQKGDIAEGYSVSREKKESFPLTVTSAQKNPTAFYLCASRVDRGSNQPQHFGDGTRLSIL.

This chain links TRBV7-9 with TRBJ1-3; 8 bases align to TRBD1. V trimming: 4 bases; J trimming: 4 bases; junction bases outside the gene matches: 9. Germline values: CDR1 SEHNR, CDR2 FQNEAQ (reference sequence). The CDR3 sequence is 16 residues long. This chain's CDR3 is CASSSDRGISGNTIYF. CDR3 nucleotides: TGTGCCAGCAGCTCCGACAGGGGCATATCAGGAAACACCATATATTTT.

This clone was counted once. This rearrangement joins TRBV5-1 to TRBJ1-3; 7 bases align to TRBD1. The CDR3 is 16 residues long. V lost 2 bases, J lost 0 bases, and 5 bases stayed unmatched. Germline assignment: CDR1 SGHRS and CDR2 YFSETQ. CDR3 coding DNA: TGCGCCAGCAGCTTTCAGGGGGTTGACTCTGGAAACACCATATATTTT. Residues: CASSFQGVDSGNTIYF. Based on the CDR3 plus reference TRBV5-1 and TRBJ1-3, the full variable domain is KAGVTQTPRYLIKTRGQQVTLSCSPISGHRSVSWYQQTPGQGLQFLFEYFSETQRNKGNFPGRFSGRQFSNSRSEMNVSTLELGDSALYLCASSFQGVDSGNTIYFGEGSWLTVV.

The chain uses TRBV27 and TRBJ2-1; TRBD1 agrees at 8 bases. CDR1 and CDR2 from the germline V gene are MNHEY and SMNVEV (reference sequence). The V segment lost 5 bases and the J segment 10 bases; nucleotides outside the gene matches: 13. CDR3 size: 15 residues. CDR3 loop: CASSVGGTGAREQFF. The DNA of the CDR3 is TGTGCCAGCAGTGTAGGTGGGACAGGCGCCCGCGAGCAGTTCTTC.

The V gene is TRBV14, the J gene TRBJ2-7; possible D gene TRBD1, 5 bases. Germline assignment: CDR1 SGHDN and CDR2 FVKESK. The length of the CDR3 is 15 residues. V lost 3 bases and J lost 3, with 15 bases in between. DNA of the CDR3: TGTGCCAGCAGCCACGTTGGGCAGGGTTACTACGAGCAGTACTTC. It is translated as CASSHVGQGYYEQYF.

The CDR3: CASSTTANTEAFF. In DNA form, the CDR3 reads TGTGCCAGCAGTACGACAGCGAACACTGAAGCTTTCTTT. The chain recombines TRBV6-6 with TRBJ1-1; a possible D gene is TRBD1 (5 bases). This CDR3 region has 13 residues. Germline V gene lookup returns CDR1 MNHNY and CDR2 SVGAGI (reference sequence). V was pared by 5 bases and J by 1 base, with 8 bases between.

For the CDR3, the DNA is TGTGCCAGCAGTTTGGACAGTAACTATGGCTACACCTTC. This sequence encodes CASSLDSNYGYTF. J is TRBJ1-2 and V is TRBV12-3 or TRBV12-4; D perhaps matches TRBD1 (6 bases). The CDR3 has 13 residues. Trimming stripped 3 bases from V and 1 base from J, with 6 bases between.

The chain links TRBV7-8 to TRBJ1-4; 8 bases are shared with TRBD1. Trimming removed 3 bases from V and 5 bases from J; junction bases left unmatched: 5. This CDR3 comprises 15 residues. The V gene's germline CDR1 is SGHVS and CDR2 FQNEAQ. CDR3 bases: TGTGCCAGCAGCTTTACCGGGACAGGAAATGAAAAACTGTTTTTT. Encoded protein: CASSFTGTGNEKLFF.

This clone appeared once. The chain joins TRBV3-1 (or the pseudogene TRBV3-2) to TRBJ1-2, with TRBD1 identical over 7 bases. The V gene's germline CDR1 is LGHDT and CDR2 YNNKEL (reference sequence). V lost 2 bases to trimming and J lost 4 bases; unmatched junction nucleotides: 10. The CDR3 length is 16 residues. In DNA form, the CDR3 reads TGTGCCAGCAGCCAAAACCCGACAGGGTGGGGCTATGGCTACACCTTC. This sequence encodes CASSQNPTGWGYGYTF.